This T cell receptor beta chain was captured in a study of cytomegalovirus exposure and HLA in healthy donors. Note on this clone: Its specificity is unknown.

Germline assignment: CDR1 SGHDT and CDR2 YYEEEE. The CDR3 totals 15 residues. Trimming cost V 1 base and J 1 base, with 10 bases left between them. Notes on the study in general: The authors later linked a missense DCLRE1C variant to TCR beta V- and J-gene trimming.

Vbeta (60) and Jbeta (13) primers were used in the PCR. Assay used: immunoSEQ multiplex PCR; TCRdb lists only in-frame clones, some missing. The sample holds some 160,000 clones, less than 90% seen once. V usage is TRBV5-6 and J usage is TRBJ2-3; D remains ambiguous. The sequence derives from a boy aged 2 to 9 in good health and CMV-seronegative. Sample: PBMCs. CDR3 sequence reads: CASSLRLEGTDTQYF. The CDR3 DNA follows: TGTGCCAGCAGCTTGCGCCTAGAGGGCACAGATACGCAGTATTTT. The full variable domain, rest sourced from reference TRBV5-6 and TRBJ2-3, is DAGVTQSPTHLIKTRGQQVTLRCSPKSGHDTVSWYQQALGQGPQFIFQYYEEEERQRGNFPDRFSGHQFPNYSSELNVNALLLGDSALYLCASSLRLEGTDTQYFGPGTRLTVL.